A selection of T cell receptor beta chains follows, all from one sample in a study of regulatory T cells in long-lasting Graves disease. TCRdb itself ran the multiplex PCR reads through MiXCR, one entry per CDR3 protein. The sample has 350,000 to 500,000 distinct CDR3 sequences; less than 20% are singletons. This sample was shared with a second study, whose subject was T cells in Graves' hyperthyroidism and ophthalmopathy.

The sequencing used peripheral blood mononuclear cells (PBMCs), collected at new diagnosis, from a patient treated with antithyroid drugs. The receptors shown here come from a young woman with Graves disease. The CDR3 runs from the conserved cysteine through the conserved F or W. The D gene is left open where the match is weak. Clone size is stated in some rows and not others, as once, few, many or a class when expanded.

many	TRBD2	TRBV27	TRBJ2-7	CASSSKTSGRYEQYF	TGTGCCAGCAGTTCAAAGACTAGCGGGAGGTACGAGCAGTACTTC
-	TRBD2	TRBV20-1	TRBJ2-5	CSATELAGGEETQYF	TGCAGTGCTACGGAGCTAGCGGGAGGTGAAGAGACCCAGTACTTC
-	-	TRBV20-1	TRBJ2-1	CSAPTRTEAIFF	TGCAGTGCACCTACTAGGACAGAAGCTATTTTCTTC
many	TRBD1	TRBV28	TRBJ1-1	CASHTGAEAFF	TGTGCCAGCCATACAGGGGCTGAAGCTTTCTTT
many	TRBD1	TRBV3-1	TRBJ2-5	CASSQDYRGETQYF	TGTGCCAGCAGCCAAGACTACAGGGGGGAGACCCAGTACTTC
-	-	TRBV27	TRBJ1-5	CASSLQGHGQPQHF	TGTGCCAGCAGTCTACAGGGCCACGGACAGCCCCAGCATTTT
-	TRBD2	TRBV19	TRBJ2-1	CASRKGLAGVDEQFF	TGTGCCAGTCGGAAGGGACTAGCGGGAGTAGATGAGCAGTTCTTC
few	-	TRBV6-2/TRBV6-3	TRBJ1-2	CASLGSFYGYTF	TGTGCCAGCCTGGGCAGCTTCTATGGCTACACCTTC
many	-	TRBV2	TRBJ1-1	CASSAGVYTEAFF	TGTGCCAGCAGTGCAGGAGTGTACACTGAAGCTTTCTTT
many	-	TRBV6-1	TRBJ1-5	CASSVDHNQPQHF	TGTGCCAGCAGTGTGGACCACAATCAGCCCCAGCATTTT
-	-	TRBV20-1	TRBJ1-5	CSAHRQEANQPQHF	TGCAGTGCTCACAGACAGGAAGCCAATCAGCCCCAGCATTTT
many	-	TRBV5-1	TRBJ2-1	CASSLEAGSYNEQFF	TGTGCCAGCTCACTCGAAGCGGGCTCCTACAATGAGCAGTTCTTC
many	TRBD1	TRBV20-1	TRBJ2-7	CSAYNRGTYEQYF	TGCAGTGCGTACAACAGGGGTACCTACGAGCAGTACTTC
-	TRBD2	TRBV19	TRBJ2-1	CASTKGGLAGVRNEQFF	TGTGCCAGTACCAAGGGGGGACTAGCGGGAGTGAGGAATGAGCAGTTCTTC
-	-	TRBV20-1	TRBJ1-5	CSARVRQGGQPQHF	TGCAGTGCTAGGGTTCGGCAGGGAGGTCAGCCCCAGCATTTT
few	-	TRBV12-3/TRBV12-4	TRBJ2-6	CASSLWVGSGANVLTF	TGTGCCAGCAGTTTATGGGTGGGCTCTGGGGCCAACGTCCTGACTTTC
many	TRBD2	TRBV28	TRBJ2-7	CATDASGGGYEQYF	TGTGCCACCGACGCTAGCGGAGGTGGATACGAGCAGTACTTC
many	TRBD2	TRBV12-3/TRBV12-4	TRBJ2-2	CASSFSGGNTGELFF	TGTGCCAGCAGTTTTAGCGGGGGGAACACCGGGGAGCTGTTTTTT
few	-	TRBV7-9	TRBJ1-5	CASSFSSGANQPQHF	TGTGCCAGCAGCTTTTCCTCCGGGGCGAATCAGCCCCAGCATTTT
few	TRBD2	TRBV11-3	TRBJ2-3	CASRGLAGVTDTQYF	TGTGCCAGCAGGGGACTAGCGGGAGTCACAGATACGCAGTATTTT
many	TRBD2	TRBV29-1	TRBJ2-1	CSGGGAGGTHEQFF	TGCAGTGGGGGGGGAGCGGGAGGAACCCATGAGCAGTTCTTC
-	TRBD1	TRBV19	TRBJ1-2	CASSHQTGGYGYTF	TGTGCCAGTAGTCACCAGACAGGGGGCTATGGCTACACCTTC